This TCR beta chain emerged from a study of blood T cell repertoires in COVID-19. Study context: Acute and convalescent COVID-19 samples came from the United States, Italy and Spain. Sample material is recorded as cDNA or gDNA derived from T cells, B-cell-depleted T cells, or PBMCs.

This clone is a singleton in its sample. In the study's own analysis: Reference gene primer amplification gave estimated nucleated cell counts. The protocol was immunoSEQ multiplex PCR, while the TCRdb copy is restricted to in-frame clones and leaves out a portion. V and J calls and clone size are given by that table; D and trimming were obtained from the DNA. This table holds around 80,000 clones, around 90% found once. The TCR comes from a human donor in a cohort sampled during active COVID-19. Sequenced sample: peripheral blood.

CDR3 region: CASSIYYKDQPQHF. CDR3 DNA: TGTGCCAGTAGTATCTACTACAAGGATCAGCCCCAGCATTTT. V is TRBV19 and J is TRBJ1-5; no clear D gene. The CDR3 has 14 residues. V dropped 3 bases and J dropped 5 bases, with 11 bases sitting between them. CDR1 and CDR2 (germline): LNHDA, SQIVND (reference sequence).